This TCR beta chain comes out of a study of T cells in Graves' hyperthyroidism and ophthalmopathy. Findings of the study overall: Blood also showed most of the thyroid clonotypes that were expanded above 0.001.

About this clonotype itself: What it binds is unknown.

V lost 5 bases, J lost 6 bases, and 7 bases stayed unmatched. The length of the CDR3 is 15 residues. Germline V CDR1 and CDR2: SNHLY, FYNNEI. TCR beta CDR3 sequences were amplified from RNA transcripts. Initially, a first-round RT-PCR of the TCR CDR3 employed the HTBI primer set. TCRdb re-called the multiplex PCR reads with MiXCR, one entry per CDR3 protein. Here the sample spans around 600,000 distinct CDR3 sequences, roughly 14% being singletons. The sequenced sample was blood. The chain couples TRBV2 to TRBJ2-2, with 9 bases lining up with TRBD1. The clonotype originates from a young woman with Graves' hyperthyroidism. The CDR3 DNA sequence: TGTGCCAGCAGTATAACAGGGGGCGCCCCCGGGGAGCTGTTTTTT. It is translated as CASSITGGAPGELFF.